These 30 T cell receptor beta chains were all obtained from the same sample, sequenced in a study of T cell changes during pregnancy in multiple sclerosis. Profiled with immunoSEQ multiplex PCR; TCRdb holds only in-frame clones, not every one. The sample holds tens of thousands of clones; about 92% are singletons and the top ten take 3.5% to 4.5%. Here the sequenced sample was CD8+ T cells from peripheral blood mononuclear cells, taken in the second trimester of pregnancy. These receptors originate from a female donor with multiple sclerosis, enrolled in a pregnancy study.

The chain carries TRBV27 and TRBJ1-5, with D possibly TRBD1 on 6 matching bases. V was shortened by 6 bases and J by 0 bases, with 21 bases between the two germline ends. Germline CDR1 and CDR2: MNHEY and SMNVEV (reference sequence). This CDR3 spans 18 amino acids. CDR3 coding DNA: TGTGCCAGCAGCCACCTAAGCTTACAGGGCGCTAGCAATCAGCCCCAGCATTTT. Protein sequence: CASSHLSLQGASNQPQHF.

This clone came up a few times. The V gene is TRBV2, the J gene TRBJ2-1; 8 bases line up with TRBD1. Looked up from germline, CDR1 is SNHLY and CDR2 is FYNNEI. With V trimmed by 8 bases and J by 16 bases, 10 bases remained unmatched. This CDR3 contains 11 residues. CDR3 nucleotides: TGTGCCAGCGAAGGTCGACAGGGGATCTTCTTC. Its translation is CASEGRQGIFF.

This clone was observed once. The chain employs TRBV27 and TRBJ2-7; TRBD2 might be the D (6 bases). There are 15 residues in the CDR3. The germline V gene encodes CDR1 MNHEY and CDR2 SMNVEV (reference sequence). Trimming took off 5 bases at V and 5 bases at J, with 19 bases between the two ends. The CDR3 here is CASSPQEGRWDEQYF. Written as DNA, the CDR3 is TGTGCCAGCAGTCCCCAGGAGGGACGGTGGGACGAGCAGTACTTC.

The chain combines TRBV4-1 with TRBJ1-1, with D unclear. This CDR3 spans 15 amino acids. The germline V gene encodes CDR1 MGHRA and CDR2 YSYEKL. Trimming shortened V by 4 bases and J by 0 bases, and 12 bases separated the two germline ends. The CDR3 reads CASSLSLLMNTEAFF. In DNA, the CDR3 is TGCGCCAGCAGCCTTTCACTCCTCATGAACACTGAAGCTTTCTTT.

CDR3 residues: CASSSTGTSYNEQFF. CDR3 nucleotides: TGTGCCAGCAGCTCCACCGGGACTAGCTACAATGAGCAGTTCTTC. V and J are TRBV7-2 and TRBJ2-1; 8 nucleotides align to TRBD2. This CDR3 spans 15 amino acids. J lost 3 bases, V lost 4 bases, and 5 bases had no gene match. Looked up from germline, CDR1 is SGHTA and CDR2 is FQGNSA.

The chain employs TRBV7-9 and TRBJ2-7, with D perhaps matching TRBD1 (7 bases). Trimming stripped 4 bases from V and 1 base from J, with 14 bases between. There are 15 residues in the CDR3. From germline, CDR1 is SEHNR and CDR2 FQNEAQ (reference sequence). The CDR3 region is CASSSRDSSSYEQYF. The CDR3 nucleotides are TGTGCCAGCAGCTCGCGGGACAGTTCTTCCTACGAGCAGTACTTC.

This chain connects TRBV11-2 to TRBJ1-2; weak D call: TRBD1 (6 bases). There are 15 residues in the CDR3. The V gene lost 0 bases and the J gene lost 2 bases, with 10 bases spanning the gap. Per the germline V gene, CDR1 is SGHAT and CDR2 is FQNNGV. The CDR3 DNA follows: TGTGCCAGCAGCTTAGAGGCAACAGGGAACTATGGCTACACCTTC. The encoded protein is CASSLEATGNYGYTF.

The V call is TRBV7-3, the J call TRBJ2-3; tentative D call: TRBD2 (5 bases). This CDR3 has 14 residues. Germline assignment: CDR1 SGHTA and CDR2 FQGTGA. V lost 4 bases and J lost 2, with 10 bases in between. The CDR3 bases are TGTGCCAGCAGCTGGGGAGACAACACAGATACGCAGTATTTT. Translated, it gives CASSWGDNTDTQYF.

This chain joins TRBV13 and TRBJ2-7; 7 bases are a match to TRBD2. CDR1 is PRHDT, CDR2 FYEKMQ, per germline (reference sequence). The CDR3 length is 14 residues. With 6 bases clipped from V and 2 bases from J, the junction kept 7 bases outside the gene matches. CDR3 amino acids: CASSGGSRTYEQYF. CDR3 DNA: TGTGCCAGCAGTGGCGGGAGTCGTACCTACGAGCAGTACTTC.

This chain links TRBV11-2 with TRBJ2-2, with D maybe TRBD1 (6 bases). V was cut by 3 bases and J by 4 bases, with 12 bases left in between. Germline CDR1 and CDR2: SGHAT and FQNNGV. CDR3 size: 15 residues. CDR3 sequence: CASSFLEDSTGELFF. The CDR3 DNA follows: TGTGCCAGCAGCTTCCTCGAGGACAGCACCGGGGAGCTGTTTTTT.

This sequence joins TRBV2 and TRBJ2-2, with D perhaps matching TRBD1 (5 bases). This CDR3 has 11 amino acids. The V end lost 11 bases, the J end lost 6 bases, and 10 bases lay between the germline ends. CDR1 is SNHLY and CDR2 is FYNNEI in the germline V gene. CDR3 residues: CAVLGAGELFF. The CDR3 nucleotides are TGTGCCGTCCTAGGGGCCGGGGAGCTGTTTTTT.

In regard to this clone: Other DNA sequences within the sample encode an identical CDR3. The CDR3 sequence is CATSRDRGLNQPQHF. The CDR3 DNA reads as TGTGCCACCAGCAGAGACAGGGGGCTAAATCAGCCCCAGCATTTT. This chain joins TRBV15 and TRBJ1-5; 8 positions match TRBD1. This CDR3 has 15 amino acids. With 0 bases clipped from V and 4 bases from J, the junction kept 2 bases outside the gene matches. The germline V gene encodes CDR1 LNHNV and CDR2 YYDKDF (reference sequence).

This chain links TRBV25-1 with TRBJ2-3; D may be TRBD1 (6 bases). Per germline, CDR1 MGHDK and CDR2 SYGVNS. Deletions cut 4 bases from V and 1 base from J, with 6 bases between. This CDR3 has 13 residues. In nucleotides, the CDR3 is TGTGCCAGCAGTGGGACAGGCACAGATACGCAGTATTTT. Protein sequence: CASSGTGTDTQYF.

This chain uses TRBV7-7 with TRBJ2-5; 9 bases agree with TRBD1. Losses at the gene ends were 1 base for V and 5 bases for J; bases not matched to a gene: 8. This CDR3 spans 16 amino acids. Germline V gives CDR1 SSHAT, CDR2 FNYEAQ (reference sequence). CDR3 nucleotides: TGTGCCAGCAGCTTAGTGGTGACAGGGGGAGGGGAGACCCAGTACTTC. Amino acid sequence: CASSLVVTGGGETQYF.

The chain links TRBV7-9 to TRBJ2-7; TRBD1 agrees at 10 bases. CDR1 is SEHNR and CDR2 is FQNEAQ in the germline V gene (reference sequence). V dropped 5 bases and J dropped 4; count of bases not matched to a gene: 2. This CDR3 has 13 residues. CDR3 nucleotides: TGTGCCAGCAGCCCGGGACAGGGGTACGAGCAGTACTTC. This codes for CASSPGQGYEQYF.

This sequence joins TRBV27 and TRBJ1-1; D perhaps matches TRBD1 (5 bases). V shed 6 bases and J shed 3 bases, with 23 bases lying between them. Germline V gene sequence: CDR1 MNHEY, CDR2 SMNVEV (reference sequence). The CDR3 is made up of 17 amino acids. CDR3 residues: CASSPSAGRSLDTEAFF. The CDR3 DNA is TGTGCCAGCAGCCCCTCGGCAGGGAGGTCCCTCGACACTGAAGCTTTCTTT.

The count of this clone is one. CDR3 amino acids: CASSYGTGAYGYTF. DNA for the CDR3: TGTGCCAGCAGTTACGGGACAGGGGCCTATGGCTACACCTTC. The genes are TRBV6-5 and TRBJ1-2; 10 nucleotides match TRBD1. The CDR3 consists of 14 residues. Germline V lookup: CDR1 MNHEY, CDR2 SVGAGI. Unmatched junction bases numbered 1, after V lost 2 bases and J lost 4 bases.

The chain recombines TRBV19 with TRBJ2-5, with TRBD2 identical over 7 bases. Trimming cost V 4 bases and J 1 base; bases outside gene matches: 6. The germline gives CDR1 LNHDA, CDR2 SQIVND (reference sequence). This CDR3 is 15 amino acids long. The CDR3 bases are TGTGCCAGTAGTAGCACGGGAGGCCCCCAAGAGACCCAGTACTTC. Translating gives CASSSTGGPQETQYF.

The gene calls are TRBV7-9 and TRBJ2-7, with D maybe TRBD2 (6 bases). Germline V gives CDR1 SEHNR, CDR2 FQNEAQ (reference sequence). This CDR3 is built from 14 residues. Trimming shortened V by 5 bases and J by 4 bases, and 15 bases separated the two germline ends. CDR3 bases: TGTGCCAGCAGCACCACATGGGGGGTTTACGAGCAGTACTTC. Translated, it gives CASSTTWGVYEQYF.

The V and J genes are TRBV11-2 and TRBJ1-4; 8 bases line up with TRBD1. There are 16 residues in the CDR3. The V and J ends lost 5 bases and 8 bases, in that order; junction bases with no gene match: 13. Germline lookup yields CDR1 SGHAT and CDR2 FQNNGV. CDR3 sequence: CASSPGPGQAGEKLFF. CDR3 DNA: TGTGCCAGCAGCCCCGGGCCGGGACAGGCGGGAGAAAAACTGTTTTTT.

The genes are TRBV15 and TRBJ1-5, with 7 nucleotides matching TRBD1. V lost 0 bases, J lost 7 bases, and 12 bases stayed unmatched. The CDR3 spans 17 residues. From germline, CDR1 is LNHNV and CDR2 YYDKDF (reference sequence). The chain's CDR3 is CATSRDFDRVSLQPQHF. The CDR3 bases are TGTGCCACCAGCAGAGATTTCGACAGGGTCAGCCTCCAGCCCCAGCATTTT.

The gene calls are TRBV19 and TRBJ1-5; 8 bases match TRBD1. V trimming: 9 bases; J trimming: 8 bases; junction bases outside the gene matches: 15. The CDR3 contains 15 residues. Per the germline V gene, CDR1 is LNHDA and CDR2 is SQIVND (reference sequence). CDR3 amino acids: CASRGRIMVDEPQHF. The DNA for the CDR3 is TGTGCCAGCAGGGGGCGCATTATGGTTGACGAGCCCCAGCATTTT.

This sequence joins TRBV6-6 and TRBJ1-2; 10 positions match TRBD1. There are 15 residues in the CDR3. The germline gives CDR1 MNHNY, CDR2 SVGAGI (reference sequence). Trimming at V came to 2 bases and at J to 4 bases, leaving 4 bases not matched to a gene. The CDR3 spells CASSYATGGTYGYTF. DNA of the CDR3: TGTGCCAGCAGTTACGCGACAGGGGGCACCTATGGCTACACCTTC.

The V call is TRBV18, the J call TRBJ1-2; D remains ambiguous. CDR3 length equals 12 residues. The germline V gene has CDR1 KGHSH and CDR2 LQKENI. V lost 2 bases and J 3 bases, leaving 4 bases between the germline ends. The CDR3 region has the DNA TGTGCCAGCTCACCAGGAGACTATGGCTACACCTTC. It yields the protein CASSPGDYGYTF.

The rearrangement joins TRBV5-8 to TRBJ2-7; D is ambiguous. V lost 6 bases to trimming and J lost 0 bases, with 13 bases between them. This CDR3 has 14 amino acids. The germline V gene has CDR1 SGHTS and CDR2 YDEGEE. In DNA form, the CDR3 reads TGTGCCAGCACCCCCGCGAGCGCCTCCTACGAGCAGTACTTC. Its protein is CASTPASASYEQYF.

The CDR3: CASSNQARFSGANVLTF. In DNA form, the CDR3 reads TGTGCCAGCAGCAACCAGGCCCGATTCTCTGGGGCCAACGTCCTGACTTTC. V gene TRBV21-1 combines with J gene TRBJ2-6; TRBD1, as called in the table, went unchecked against the DNA. TRBV21-1 is listed as a pseudogene. The CDR3 sequence is 17 residues long.

This clone was seen only a few times. V is TRBV19 and J is TRBJ1-1, with D perhaps TRBD1 (6 bases). Deletions cut 0 bases from V and 4 bases from J, with 9 bases between. This CDR3 comprises 14 residues. Germline V gives CDR1 LNHDA, CDR2 SQIVND (reference sequence). The CDR3 DNA reads as TGTGCCAGTAGTATAGATCCCAGGGGCACTGAAGCTTTCTTT. As protein: CASSIDPRGTEAFF. The full variable domain, rest sourced from reference TRBV19 and TRBJ1-1, is DGGITQSPKYLFRKEGQNVTLSCEQNLNHDAMYWYRQDPGQGLRLIYYSQIVNDFQKGDIAEGYSVSREKKESFPLTVTSAQKNPTAFYLCASSIDPRGTEAFFGQGTRLTVV.

V is TRBV29-1 and J is TRBJ2-7; D is perhaps TRBD1 (5 bases). V lost 7 bases to trimming and J lost 0 bases, with 10 bases between them. The CDR3 sequence is 12 residues long. The germline V gene has CDR1 SQVTM and CDR2 ANQGSEA. CDR3 protein: CSAGWGSYEQYF. CDR3 DNA: TGCAGCGCAGGGTGGGGCTCCTACGAGCAGTACTTC.

The V gene is TRBV7-3, the J gene TRBJ1-6; maybe TRBD1 (6 bases). Germline V gives CDR1 SGHTA, CDR2 FQGTGA. The CDR3 has 13 residues. V dropped 2 bases and J dropped 7 bases, with 6 bases sitting between them. This chain's CDR3 is CASSLQGNSPLHF. The CDR3 coding sequence is TGTGCCAGCAGCTTACAGGGGAATTCACCCCTCCACTTT.

In nucleotides, the CDR3 is TGTGCCAGCAGTGCTGTGGGGGCAGGCAATCAGCCCCAGCATTTT. This encodes CASSAVGAGNQPQHF. V and J are TRBV2 and TRBJ1-5; tentative D call: TRBD1 (6 bases). The germline V and J ends were trimmed by 4 bases and 2 bases, with 12 bases remaining between them. The CDR3 consists of 15 residues. The germline V gene has CDR1 SNHLY and CDR2 FYNNEI.